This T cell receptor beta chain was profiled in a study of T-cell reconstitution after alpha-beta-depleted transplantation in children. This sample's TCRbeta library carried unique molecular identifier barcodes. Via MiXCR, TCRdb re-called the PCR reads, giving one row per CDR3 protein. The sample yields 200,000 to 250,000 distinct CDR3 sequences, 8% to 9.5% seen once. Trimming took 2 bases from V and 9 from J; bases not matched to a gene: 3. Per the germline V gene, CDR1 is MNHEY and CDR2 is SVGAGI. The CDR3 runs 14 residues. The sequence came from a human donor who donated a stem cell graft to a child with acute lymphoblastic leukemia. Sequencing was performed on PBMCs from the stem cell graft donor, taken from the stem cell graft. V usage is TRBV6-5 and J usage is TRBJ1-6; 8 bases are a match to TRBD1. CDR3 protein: CASSYGQGGSPLHF. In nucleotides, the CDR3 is TGTGCCAGCAGTTACGGACAGGGAGGTTCACCCCTCCACTTT.